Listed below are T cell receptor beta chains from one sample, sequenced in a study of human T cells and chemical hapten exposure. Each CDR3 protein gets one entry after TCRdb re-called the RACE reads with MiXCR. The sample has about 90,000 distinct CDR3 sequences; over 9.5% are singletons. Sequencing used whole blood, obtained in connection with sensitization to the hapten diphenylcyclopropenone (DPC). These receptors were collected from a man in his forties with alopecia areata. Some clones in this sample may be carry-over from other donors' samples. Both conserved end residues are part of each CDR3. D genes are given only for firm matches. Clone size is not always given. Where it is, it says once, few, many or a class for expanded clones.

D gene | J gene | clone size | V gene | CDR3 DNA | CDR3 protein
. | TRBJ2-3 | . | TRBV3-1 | TGTGCCAGCAGCCAAGTCCCCAGAGATACGCAGTATTTT | CASSQVPRDTQYF
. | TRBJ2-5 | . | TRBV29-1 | TGCAGCGTTGCCTATTCTGGGACCGCGCAAGAGACCCAGTACTTC | CSVAYSGTAQETQYF
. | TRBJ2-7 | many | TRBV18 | TGTGCCAGCTCACCGGCGGCAGGGCGAGAGCAGTACTTC | CASSPAAGREQYF
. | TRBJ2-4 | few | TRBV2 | TGTGCCAGCAGTGATCGACTAGCCAAAAACATTCAGTACTTC | CASSDRLAKNIQYF
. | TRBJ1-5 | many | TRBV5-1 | TGCGCCAGCAGCTTGGATCCCAGGGACCCCCAGCATTTT | CASSLDPRDPQHF
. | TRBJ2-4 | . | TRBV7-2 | TGTGCCAGCAGCCCTGGAGCCCAAAACATTCAGTACTTC | CASSPGAQNIQYF
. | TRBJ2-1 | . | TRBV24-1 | TGTGCCACCAGTGATCCCTACCTAGACAATGAGCAGTTCTTC | CATSDPYLDNEQFF
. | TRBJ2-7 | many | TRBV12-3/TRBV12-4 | TGTGCCAGCAGCCAGGAGCAACAGACCTACGAGCAGTACTTC | CASSQEQQTYEQYF
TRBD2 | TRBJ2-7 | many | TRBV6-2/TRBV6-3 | TGTGCCAGCAGTTACTCGATGGGACTAGCGGGCGGAGGGGTCTCCTACGAGCAGTACTTC | CASSYSMGLAGGGVSYEQYF
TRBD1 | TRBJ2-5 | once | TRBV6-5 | TGTGCCAGCAAACAGGGGGCCCGTATACAAGAGACCCAGTACTTC | CASKQGARIQETQYF
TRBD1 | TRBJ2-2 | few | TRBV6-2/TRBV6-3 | TGTGCCAGCAGTGGACAGGGGAACACCGGGGAGCTGTTTTTT | CASSGQGNTGELFF
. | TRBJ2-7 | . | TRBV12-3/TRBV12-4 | TGTGCCAGCAGTTTGCCACGCACCGGGAAGGGTCAGTACTTC | CASSLPRTGKGQYF
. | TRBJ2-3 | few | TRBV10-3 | TGTGCCATCAGTGAGGGCCTACGAGGGAGCACAGATACGCAGTATTTT | CAISEGLRGSTDTQYF
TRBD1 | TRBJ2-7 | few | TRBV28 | TGTGCCAGCAGCCGGCCAGGGGGCGCGGAGTACGAGCAGTACTTC | CASSRPGGAEYEQYF
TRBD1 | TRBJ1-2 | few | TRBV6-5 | TGTGCCAGCAGTTACCTACGGACAGGGGGAGTTTATGGCTACACCTTC | CASSYLRTGGVYGYTF
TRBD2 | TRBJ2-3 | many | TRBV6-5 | TGTGCCAGCAGTTCCCCTAGCGGTAGCACAGATACGCAGTATTTT | CASSSPSGSTDTQYF
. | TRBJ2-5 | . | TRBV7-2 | TGTGCCAGCAGCTTAACGGGCTGGTCGTACCAAGAGACCCAGTACTTC | CASSLTGWSYQETQYF
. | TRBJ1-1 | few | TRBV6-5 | TGTGCCAGCAGAATGGACACGCAGAAGAACACTGAAGCTTTCTTT | CASRMDTQKNTEAFF
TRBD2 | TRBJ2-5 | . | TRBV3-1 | TGTGCCAGCAGCCAGGGACTAGCTGAGACCCAGTACTTC | CASSQGLAETQYF
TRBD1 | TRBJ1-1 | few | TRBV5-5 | TGTGCCAGCAGCCCGAGGACAGGGGGGAGGTACACTGAAGCTTTCTTT | CASSPRTGGRYTEAFF
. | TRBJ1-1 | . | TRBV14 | TGTGCCAGCAGTGAGGGCCTGAACACTGAAGCTTTCTTT | CASSEGLNTEAFF
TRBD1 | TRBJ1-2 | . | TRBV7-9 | TGTGCCAGCAGCCCACAGGGGAGGGATGGCTACACCTTC | CASSPQGRDGYTF
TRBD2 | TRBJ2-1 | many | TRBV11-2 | TGTGCCAGCAGCTTTCGGCTAGCGGGACTCCTCCACCGCGGTGAGCAGTTCTTC | CASSFRLAGLLHRGEQFF
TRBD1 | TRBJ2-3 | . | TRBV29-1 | TGCAGCGTTGAAACAGGGGGTGTCACAGATACGCAGTATTTT | CSVETGGVTDTQYF
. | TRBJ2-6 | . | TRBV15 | TGTGCCACCAGCGCCGAACCCTCTGGGGCCAACGTCCTGACTTTC | CATSAEPSGANVLTF
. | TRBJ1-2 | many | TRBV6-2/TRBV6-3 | TGTGCCAGCGGAAGTTCTACTTATGGCTACACCTTC | CASGSSTYGYTF
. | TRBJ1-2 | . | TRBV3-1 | TGTGCCAGCAGCCAGCACTATGGCTACACCTTC | CASSQHYGYTF
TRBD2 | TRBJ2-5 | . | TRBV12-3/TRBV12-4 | TGTGCCAGCCGACTAGCGGGAGAGCAGACCCAGTACTTC | CASRLAGEQTQYF
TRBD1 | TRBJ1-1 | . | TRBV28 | TGTGCCAGCAGTTCACAGGGGATTTGGACTGAAGCTTTCTTT | CASSSQGIWTEAFF
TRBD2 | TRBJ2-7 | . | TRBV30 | TGTGCCTGGAGTGAGTTGGGGGGGTCCTCCACCCTTTACGAGCAGTACTTC | CAWSELGGSSTLYEQYF
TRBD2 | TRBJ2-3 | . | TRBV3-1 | TGTGCCAGCAGCACGTGGGAGGCTAGCGGACGCACAGATACGCAGTATTTT | CASSTWEASGRTDTQYF
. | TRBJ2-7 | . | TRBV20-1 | TGCAGTGCTAGTGGGGCCTTTGACGAGCAGTACTTC | CSASGAFDEQYF
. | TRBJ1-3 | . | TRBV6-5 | TGTGCCAGCAGGTCCCAACCGGGCCAGGGCAACTCTGGAAACACCATATATTTT | CASRSQPGQGNSGNTIYF